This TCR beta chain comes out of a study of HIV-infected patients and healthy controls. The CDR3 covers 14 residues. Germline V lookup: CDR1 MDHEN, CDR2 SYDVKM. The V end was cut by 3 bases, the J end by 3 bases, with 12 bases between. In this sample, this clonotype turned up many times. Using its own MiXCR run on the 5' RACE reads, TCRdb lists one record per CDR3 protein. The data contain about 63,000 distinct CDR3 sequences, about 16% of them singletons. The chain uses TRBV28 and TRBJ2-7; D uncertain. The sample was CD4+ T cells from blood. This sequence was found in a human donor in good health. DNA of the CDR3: TGTGCCAGCAGTTTCCCTGCCAGAGTCTACGAGCAGTACTTC. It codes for CASSFPARVYEQYF.